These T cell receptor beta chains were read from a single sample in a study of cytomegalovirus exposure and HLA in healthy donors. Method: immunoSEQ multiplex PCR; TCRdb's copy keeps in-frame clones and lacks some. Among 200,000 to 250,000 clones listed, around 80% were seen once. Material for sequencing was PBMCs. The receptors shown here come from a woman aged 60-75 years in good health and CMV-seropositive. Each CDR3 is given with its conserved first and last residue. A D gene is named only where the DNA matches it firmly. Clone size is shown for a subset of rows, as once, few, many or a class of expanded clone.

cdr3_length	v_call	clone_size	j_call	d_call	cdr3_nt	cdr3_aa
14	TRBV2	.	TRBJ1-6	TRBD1	TGTGCCAGCAGAGACAGGGCCAATAATTCACCCCTCCACTTT	CASRDRANNSPLHF
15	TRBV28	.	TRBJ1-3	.	TGTGCCATCATTGATGGGGCAGAAGGCGGAAACACCATATATTTT	CAIIDGAEGGNTIYF
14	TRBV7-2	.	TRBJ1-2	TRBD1	TGTGCCAGCAGCTTCGGACAGGGTAGATCCTTCCCCCTCTTC	CASSFGQGRSFPLF
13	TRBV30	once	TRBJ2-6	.	TGTGCCCATCAGTCCCCTGGGGCCAACGTCCTGACTTTC	CAHQSPGANVLTF
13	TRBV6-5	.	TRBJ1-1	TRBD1	TGTGCCAGCAGTTATGCAGGGGGCACTGAAGCTTTCTTT	CASSYAGGTEAFF
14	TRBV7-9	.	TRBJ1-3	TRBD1	TGTGCCAGCAGTTCCGACAGGGTTGGAAACACCATATATTTT	CASSSDRVGNTIYF
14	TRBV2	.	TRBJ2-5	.	TGTGCCAGCAGTGAGGCATTGGTTACTAGTACCCAGTACTTC	CASSEALVTSTQYF
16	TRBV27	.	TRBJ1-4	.	TGTGCCAGCCGACGAACCATCCGGGCAACTAATGAAAAACTGTTTTTT	CASRRTIRATNEKLFF
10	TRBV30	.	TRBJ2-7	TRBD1	TGTGCCATGGGACAGCACGAGCAGTACTTC	CAMGQHEQYF
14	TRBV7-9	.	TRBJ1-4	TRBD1	TGTTCCAGCAGCCAGGGACAGGTACATGAAAAACTGTTTTTT	CSSSQGQVHEKLFF
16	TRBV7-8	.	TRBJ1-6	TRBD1	TGTGCCAGCAGCTTAGCGGGTGGGGGACAGGGTAGACCCCTCCACTTT	CASSLAGGGQGRPLHF
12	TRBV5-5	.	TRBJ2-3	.	TGTGCCAGCAGCTTGTACACAGATACGCAGTATTTT	CASSLYTDTQYF
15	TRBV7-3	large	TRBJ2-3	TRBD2	TGTGCCAGCAGCCGACTAGCGGGGGGCCAGGATACGCAGTATTTT	CASSRLAGGQDTQYF
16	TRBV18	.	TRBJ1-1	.	TGTGCCAGCTCACCACAGTATACCAGGACATCCGGTGAAGCTTTCTTT	CASSPQYTRTSGEAFF
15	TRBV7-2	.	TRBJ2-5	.	TGTGCCAGCAGCCTACTTGGGACTTCCCCCGGGACCCAGTACTTC	CASSLLGTSPGTQYF
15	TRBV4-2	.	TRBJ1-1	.	TGTGCCAGCAGCCAAGTGGGGCTCGTGGACACTGAAGCTTTCTTT	CASSQVGLVDTEAFF
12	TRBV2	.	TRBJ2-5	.	TGTGCCAGCAGCAGACAGCAAGAGACCCAGTACTTC	CASSRQQETQYF
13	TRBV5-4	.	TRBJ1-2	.	TGTGCCAGCAGCAGCACGGGGGGCTATGGCTACACCTTC	CASSSTGGYGYTF
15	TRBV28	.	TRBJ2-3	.	TGTGCCAGCAGCATCCGGTGGACTAGCACAGATACGCAGTATTTT	CASSIRWTSTDTQYF
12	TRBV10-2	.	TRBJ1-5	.	TGCGCCAGCAGTGAGGTGCGTCAGCCCCAGCATTTT	CASSEVRQPQHF
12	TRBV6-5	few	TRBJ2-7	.	TGTGCCAGCAGTCGCCAGGGCTACGAGCAGTACTTC	CASSRQGYEQYF
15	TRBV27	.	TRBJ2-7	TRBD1	TGTGCCAGCAGTGGGGTCGATGCAGGGGGCTACGAGCAGTACTTC	CASSGVDAGGYEQYF
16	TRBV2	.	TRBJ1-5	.	TGTGCCAGCAGTGAGATCGGGGGGTTGGGCAATCAGCCCCAGCATTTT	CASSEIGGLGNQPQHF
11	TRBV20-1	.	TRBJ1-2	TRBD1	TGCAGTGCTACACAGGGGAATGGCTACACCTTC	CSATQGNGYTF
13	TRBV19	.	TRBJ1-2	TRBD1	TGTGCCAGCCGGACAGGTCCTAACTATGGCTACACCTTC	CASRTGPNYGYTF
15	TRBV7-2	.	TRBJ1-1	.	TGTGCCAGCAGCCCTGGGGCAGGGGCCTACACTGAAGCTTTCTTT	CASSPGAGAYTEAFF
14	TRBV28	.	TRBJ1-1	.	TGTGCCAGCATTGGGGGGAGCCATAACACTGAAGCTTTCTTT	CASIGGSHNTEAFF
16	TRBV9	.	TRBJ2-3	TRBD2	TGTGCCAGCAGCGTAGGACTAGCGGACACCACAGATACGCAGTATTTT	CASSVGLADTTDTQYF
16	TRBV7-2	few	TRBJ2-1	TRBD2	TGTGCCAGCAGCAAGTGGCTGCGGGGGGGCGGGAATGAGCAGTTCTTC	CASSKWLRGGGNEQFF
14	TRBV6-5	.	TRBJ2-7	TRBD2	TGTGCCAGCACCCAGCGGGAGAGCTCCTACGAGCAGTACTTC	CASTQRESSYEQYF
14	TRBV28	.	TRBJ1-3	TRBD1	TGTGCCAGCAGCAAGACAGGGGTAGGAAACACCATATATTTT	CASSKTGVGNTIYF
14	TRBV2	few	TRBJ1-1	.	TGTGCCAGCAGTGTTTCAGGCCGCGGGACTGAAGCTTTCTTT	CASSVSGRGTEAFF
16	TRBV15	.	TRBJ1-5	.	TGTGCCACCAGCAGAACAGGGCGCACCGGTTTCGAGCCCCAGCATTTT	CATSRTGRTGFEPQHF
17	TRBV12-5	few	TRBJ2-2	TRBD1	TGTGCTAGTGGTTTGAACCCCGGGACAGGGAACACCGGGGAGCTGTTTTTT	CASGLNPGTGNTGELFF
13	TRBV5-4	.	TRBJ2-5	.	TGTGCCAGCAGAAGGACAAATTGGGAGACCCAGTACTTC	CASRRTNWETQYF
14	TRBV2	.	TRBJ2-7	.	TGTGCCAGCGTCGACTCCCAGGGTCCCTACGAGCAGTACTTC	CASVDSQGPYEQYF
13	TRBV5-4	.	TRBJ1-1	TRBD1	TGTGCCAGCAGCTGGGACAGGGCGAATGAAGCTTTCTTT	CASSWDRANEAFF
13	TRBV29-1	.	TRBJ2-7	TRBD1	TGCAGCGTTGGTTGGGACAGGGAGGGCGAGCAGTACTTC	CSVGWDREGEQYF
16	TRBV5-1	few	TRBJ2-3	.	TGCGCCAGCAGCTTCCAGGGGGGCGGGGGCACAGATACGCAGTATTTT	CASSFQGGGGTDTQYF
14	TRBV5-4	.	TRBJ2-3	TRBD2	TGTGCCAGCAGCTTTAGCGGGGCATCAGATACGCAGTATTTT	CASSFSGASDTQYF
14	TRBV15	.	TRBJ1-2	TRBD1	TGTGCCACCCTAAACAGGGGCGAGAGCTATGGCTACACCTTC	CATLNRGESYGYTF
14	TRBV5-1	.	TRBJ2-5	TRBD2	TGCGCCACCTGTCGGGGGGGACTCCAAGAGACCCAGTACTTC	CATCRGGLQETQYF
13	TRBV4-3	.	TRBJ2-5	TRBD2	TGCGCCAGCAGCCAAGCGGGGGGGGAGACCCAGTACTTC	CASSQAGGETQYF
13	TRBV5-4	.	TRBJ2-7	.	TGTGCCAGCAGCCTAGACCGGGTTCACGAGCAGTACTTC	CASSLDRVHEQYF
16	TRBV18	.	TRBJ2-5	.	TGTGCCAGCTCACCGAATTATGGGCTTGGGCACGAGACCCAGTACTTC	CASSPNYGLGHETQYF
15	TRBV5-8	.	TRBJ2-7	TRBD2	TGTGCCAGCAGCAGTCCCGGGACTAGCGACTACGAGCAGTACTTC	CASSSPGTSDYEQYF